A selection of T cell receptor beta chains follows, all from one sample in a study of cytomegalovirus exposure and HLA in healthy donors. Using immunoSEQ multiplex PCR, the repertoire was profiled, and TCRdb retains in-frame clones only, with some absent. The sample table includes 38,000 or so clones. The sequenced sample consisted of PBMCs. The receptors originated from a man in his forties in good health and CMV-seropositive. Both conserved end residues are part of each CDR3. The order of the fields is J gene, D gene, V gene, CDR3 DNA, CDR3 protein. D genes are given only for firm matches.

J gene: TRBJ2-1; D gene: NA; V gene: TRBV7-2; CDR3 DNA: TGTGCCAGCAGCCCAAGAGATGGACAATCCTACAATGAGCAGTTCTTC; CDR3 protein: CASSPRDGQSYNEQFF
J gene: TRBJ1-2; D gene: TRBD1; V gene: TRBV5-1; CDR3 DNA: TGCGCCAGCCGGACAGGGAACTATGGCTACACCTTC; CDR3 protein: CASRTGNYGYTF
J gene: TRBJ1-1; D gene: NA; V gene: TRBV19; CDR3 DNA: TGTGCCAGTAGTATCTATTCAGGGGTTGGAACTGAAGCTTTCTTT; CDR3 protein: CASSIYSGVGTEAFF
J gene: TRBJ1-2; D gene: NA; V gene: TRBV5-6; CDR3 DNA: TGTGCCAGCAGCTGGGAGGCACCTGGGACCCAGGCTGGCTACACCTTC; CDR3 protein: CASSWEAPGTQAGYTF
J gene: TRBJ2-7; D gene: NA; V gene: TRBV13; CDR3 DNA: TGTGCCAGCACGTCACGCGACAGAGCCTACGAGCAGTACTTC; CDR3 protein: CASTSRDRAYEQYF
J gene: TRBJ1-4; D gene: TRBD1; V gene: TRBV5-1; CDR3 DNA: TGCGCCAGCAGGGGGATGGGACAGACTAATGAAAAACTGTTTTTT; CDR3 protein: CASRGMGQTNEKLFF
J gene: TRBJ2-3; D gene: NA; V gene: TRBV30; CDR3 DNA: TGTGCCTGGACACAGGCGAGGAGCACAGATACGCAGTGTTTT; CDR3 protein: CAWTQARSTDTQCF
J gene: TRBJ2-7; D gene: TRBD1; V gene: TRBV11-2; CDR3 DNA: TGTGCCAGCAGCGTGCCCGGGACAGGGCTTTACGAGCAGTACTTC; CDR3 protein: CASSVPGTGLYEQYF
J gene: TRBJ1-1; D gene: NA; V gene: TRBV7-9; CDR3 DNA: TGTGCCGGGGCTGGTGCCCATTGGACTGAAGCTTTCTTT; CDR3 protein: CAGAGAHWTEAFF
J gene: TRBJ2-5; D gene: NA; V gene: TRBV7-8; CDR3 DNA: TGTGCCAGCAGCTTAGCGTGGGCCCAGCAAGAGACCCAGTACTTC; CDR3 protein: CASSLAWAQQETQYF
J gene: TRBJ1-1; D gene: NA; V gene: TRBV7-9; CDR3 DNA: TGTGCCAGCAGCCCAGGCCAGGGTGGGGACACTGAAGCTTTCTTT; CDR3 protein: CASSPGQGGDTEAFF
J gene: TRBJ2-1; D gene: NA; V gene: TRBV6-5; CDR3 DNA: TGTGCCAGCAGTTACCCCCCGTTAGAGCAGTTCTTC; CDR3 protein: CASSYPPLEQFF
J gene: TRBJ2-7; D gene: NA; V gene: TRBV30; CDR3 DNA: TGTGCCTGGAGTAGAGAACCCTACGAGCAGTACTTC; CDR3 protein: CAWSREPYEQYF
J gene: TRBJ2-2; D gene: TRBD1; V gene: TRBV7-3; CDR3 DNA: TGTGCCAGCAGTTCCCCCGGGACAGCCCACCGGGAGCTGTTTTTT; CDR3 protein: CASSSPGTAHRELFF
J gene: TRBJ2-5; D gene: TRBD2; V gene: TRBV9; CDR3 DNA: TGTGCCAGCAGCCAAACTAGCGGGGTACAAGAGACCCAGTACTTC; CDR3 protein: CASSQTSGVQETQYF
J gene: TRBJ2-7; D gene: TRBD1; V gene: TRBV5-6; CDR3 DNA: TGTGCCAGCAGCCACCCGGGACAGGGGCGCGAGCAGTACTTC; CDR3 protein: CASSHPGQGREQYF
J gene: TRBJ1-1; D gene: NA; V gene: TRBV11-3; CDR3 DNA: TGTGCCAGCAGCTTTGGGCAGGGGCCCTGGGTGGCTTTCTTT; CDR3 protein: CASSFGQGPWVAFF
J gene: TRBJ1-1; D gene: TRBD1; V gene: TRBV7-7; CDR3 DNA: TGTGCTAGCAGCCCGGGACAGGGGGCCGCTGAAGCTTTCTTT; CDR3 protein: CASSPGQGAAEAFF
J gene: TRBJ1-5; D gene: NA; V gene: TRBV13; CDR3 DNA: TGTGCCAGCTCCACTGCTCGGGATCAGCCCCAGCATTTT; CDR3 protein: CASSTARDQPQHF
J gene: TRBJ1-5; D gene: NA; V gene: TRBV19; CDR3 DNA: TGTGCCAGTAGCCCTCAGGGGTATAGCAATCAGCCCCAGCATTTT; CDR3 protein: CASSPQGYSNQPQHF
J gene: TRBJ1-1; D gene: TRBD1; V gene: TRBV30; CDR3 DNA: TGTGCCTGGAGTGTACAGGGGGTAGGCACTGAAGCTTTCTTT; CDR3 protein: CAWSVQGVGTEAFF
J gene: TRBJ2-7; D gene: TRBD1; V gene: TRBV19; CDR3 DNA: TGTGCCAGTAGTGAGGGACAGGGTTACGAGCAGTACTTC; CDR3 protein: CASSEGQGYEQYF
J gene: TRBJ2-7; D gene: TRBD1; V gene: TRBV6-1; CDR3 DNA: TGTGCCAGCAGTGATTACGGGACAGGGAACTACGAGCAGTACTTC; CDR3 protein: CASSDYGTGNYEQYF
J gene: TRBJ2-7; D gene: TRBD2; V gene: TRBV7-2; CDR3 DNA: TGTGCCAGCAGCTTTCGTACTAGCGGGACCAACGAGCAGTACTTC; CDR3 protein: CASSFRTSGTNEQYF
J gene: TRBJ2-2; D gene: TRBD1; V gene: TRBV7-2; CDR3 DNA: TGTGCCAGCAGCTTATACAGGGGGCCGAACACCGGGGAGCTGTTTTTT; CDR3 protein: CASSLYRGPNTGELFF
J gene: TRBJ2-7; D gene: TRBD2; V gene: TRBV4-1; CDR3 DNA: TGCGCCAGCAGCCAAGAGGCGGGACTAGCGGGTAACCCCTACGAGCAGTACTTC; CDR3 protein: CASSQEAGLAGNPYEQYF
J gene: TRBJ1-2; D gene: TRBD1; V gene: TRBV6-6; CDR3 DNA: TGTGCCAGCAGATCCGACAGGGCGCGGGGCTACACCTTC; CDR3 protein: CASRSDRARGYTF
J gene: TRBJ1-1; D gene: TRBD1; V gene: TRBV5-5; CDR3 DNA: TGTGCCAGCAGCCAAGTGGACAGGGTAGAAGCTTTCTTT; CDR3 protein: CASSQVDRVEAFF
J gene: TRBJ2-7; D gene: TRBD2; V gene: TRBV18; CDR3 DNA: TGTGCCAGCTCACCACCGATTGCGGGAGGGCCGAACGAGCAGTACTTC; CDR3 protein: CASSPPIAGGPNEQYF
J gene: TRBJ2-3; D gene: NA; V gene: TRBV27; CDR3 DNA: TGTGCCAGCAAGCGTGGGACACTAAGCACAGATACGCAGTATTTT; CDR3 protein: CASKRGTLSTDTQYF
J gene: TRBJ1-5; D gene: TRBD1; V gene: TRBV9; CDR3 DNA: TGTGCCAGCAGTCCTACACAGGGGTTTGGACAGCCCCAGCATTTT; CDR3 protein: CASSPTQGFGQPQHF
J gene: TRBJ1-2; D gene: NA; V gene: TRBV7-9; CDR3 DNA: TGTGCCAGCAGCTTTTCGCAGGCCTGGGGCTACACCTTC; CDR3 protein: CASSFSQAWGYTF
J gene: TRBJ2-7; D gene: NA; V gene: TRBV11-3; CDR3 DNA: TGTGCCAGCAGTGGGCAGTCCCTCTCCTACGAGCAGTACTTC; CDR3 protein: CASSGQSLSYEQYF
J gene: TRBJ2-5; D gene: NA; V gene: TRBV2; CDR3 DNA: TGTGCCAGCAGTTCGGACACCCAAGAGTCCCAGTACTTC; CDR3 protein: CASSSDTQESQYF
J gene: TRBJ2-7; D gene: TRBD2; V gene: TRBV19; CDR3 DNA: TGTGCCAGTCGGACTAGCGGGCGAGGCGAGCAGTACTTC; CDR3 protein: CASRTSGRGEQYF
J gene: TRBJ1-3; D gene: TRBD1; V gene: TRBV18; CDR3 DNA: TGTGCCAGCTCACCTTGGGACAGCAACTCTGGAAACACCATATATTTT; CDR3 protein: CASSPWDSNSGNTIYF
J gene: TRBJ2-2; D gene: NA; V gene: TRBV18; CDR3 DNA: TGTGCCAGCTCACCGGGGGCAGCCCACACCGGGGAGCTGTTTTTT; CDR3 protein: CASSPGAAHTGELFF
J gene: TRBJ1-1; D gene: NA; V gene: TRBV2; CDR3 DNA: TGTGCCAGCAGTTCCCGCCGGGAGAGGTCGGGAGGCACTGAAGCTTTCTTT; CDR3 protein: CASSSRRERSGGTEAFF
J gene: TRBJ1-3; D gene: NA; V gene: TRBV19; CDR3 DNA: TGTGCCAGTAGTATATCGGGCGCGGGGGGAAACACCATATATTTT; CDR3 protein: CASSISGAGGNTIYF
J gene: TRBJ2-2; D gene: TRBD1; V gene: TRBV10-3; CDR3 DNA: TGTGCCATCACAGGGACAGGGGGATCCGGGGAGCTGTTTTTT; CDR3 protein: CAITGTGGSGELFF
J gene: TRBJ1-2; D gene: TRBD1; V gene: TRBV5-8; CDR3 DNA: TGTGCCAGCAGCTGGGGACAGGTTAACTATGGCTACACCTTC; CDR3 protein: CASSWGQVNYGYTF
J gene: TRBJ2-5; D gene: NA; V gene: TRBV15; CDR3 DNA: TGTGCCACCAGCAGAGTGCGGGATCAAGAGACCCAGTACTTC; CDR3 protein: CATSRVRDQETQYF
J gene: TRBJ2-2; D gene: NA; V gene: TRBV19; CDR3 DNA: TGTGCCAGTACTAACAGGGCCGGGTTTGGCGGGGAGCTGTTTTTT; CDR3 protein: CASTNRAGFGGELFF